These 26 T cell receptor beta chains were all obtained from the same sample, sequenced in a study of shared clonotypes between healthy human individuals. The data were produced by immunoSEQ multiplex PCR, yet TCRdb's version contains in-frame clones alone and is incomplete. Among roughly 1,100,000 clones listed, around 76% were seen once. The sequencing sample was made of memory CD4+ T cells sorted from blood. Stated subset: CD45RA-negative fraction. The source is a man younger than 35 in good health.

The chain recombines TRBV6-1 with TRBJ1-6; unclear D gene. V lost 0 bases to trimming and J lost 4 bases, with 13 bases between them. This CDR3 comprises 17 residues. Per germline, CDR1 MNHNS and CDR2 SASEGT. The CDR3: CASSEAVLETYNSPLHF. The CDR3 DNA follows: TGTGCCAGCAGTGAAGCGGTTCTTGAGACATATAATTCACCCCTCCACTTT.

CDR3 region: CASSQGLKETQYF. CDR3 in DNA: TGTGCCAGCAGCCAGGGACTGAAAGAGACCCAGTACTTC. The rearrangement uses TRBV16 and TRBJ2-5, with D possibly matching TRBD2 (6 bases). Trimming took off 3 bases at V and 3 bases at J, with 8 bases between the two ends. The length of the CDR3 is 13 residues. The germline CDR1 and CDR2 sequences are KGHSY and FQNENV.

Here the CDR3 DNA reads TGTGCCAGCAGCTCTCGCAGGGACAATTCACCCCTCCACTTT. It encodes CASSSRRDNSPLHF. V and J are TRBV7-9 and TRBJ1-6; perhaps TRBD1 as D (5 bases). This CDR3 contains 14 residues. The V end lost 4 bases, the J end lost 7 bases, and 11 bases lay between the germline ends. Germline lookup yields CDR1 SEHNR and CDR2 FQNEAQ (reference sequence). Full variable domain (missing parts from reference TRBV7-9 and TRBJ1-6): DTGVSQNPRHKITKRGQNVTFRCDPISEHNRLYWYRQTLGQGPEFLTYFQNEAQLEKSRLLSDRFSAERPKGSFSTLEIQRTEQGDSAMYLCASSSRRDNSPLHFGNGTRLTVT.

Of note for this clone: The junction departs from the called germline gene at one end, perhaps through a read error. J is TRBJ2-5 and V is TRBV7-8; D gene uncertain. The CDR3 sequence is 14 residues long. Germline V CDR1 and CDR2: SGHVS, FQNEAQ. This chain's CDR3 is CASSLRPTQGTQYF. CDR3 sequence (DNA): TGTGCCAGCAGCTTGAGGCCAACCCAAGGGACCCAGTACTTC.

The chain joins TRBV9 to TRBJ2-1; 10 bases fit TRBD1. Germline values: CDR1 SGDLS, CDR2 YYNGEE. The CDR3 has 15 residues. Germline trimming cut 4 bases from V and 10 bases from J; bases unmatched to any gene: 11. CDR3 in amino acids: CASSPTGGRNMEQFF. The DNA of the CDR3 is TGTGCCAGCAGCCCGACAGGGGGCAGAAATATGGAGCAGTTCTTC.

The chain links TRBV2 to TRBJ1-4; no clear D gene. CDR1 SNHLY and CDR2 FYNNEI come from the germline V gene. Trimming took off 6 bases at V and 5 bases at J, with 7 bases between the two ends. This CDR3 region has 12 residues. The CDR3 DNA reads TGTGCCAGCAGGACGGGGAATGAAAAACTGTTTTTT. Its translation: CASRTGNEKLFF.

This chain links TRBV4-1 with TRBJ2-5; D not certain. The CDR3 has 14 amino acids. The V gene lost 0 bases and the J gene lost 1 base, with 6 bases spanning the gap. CDR1 is MGHRA, CDR2 YSYEKL, per germline. The CDR3 DNA reads TGCGCCAGCAGCCAAGATATCAGCCAAGAGACCCAGTACTTC. This encodes CASSQDISQETQYF.

The chain is built from TRBV15 and TRBJ2-1; tentatively, D is TRBD1 (5 bases). V gave up 0 bases and J gave up 1 base, with 10 bases separating them. This CDR3 is 16 amino acids long. Germline V CDR1 and CDR2: LNHNV, YYDKDF (reference sequence). The CDR3: CATSREGRGSYNEQFF. CDR3 DNA: TGTGCCACCAGCAGAGAAGGAAGGGGTTCCTACAATGAGCAGTTCTTC.

The chain carries TRBV6-6 and TRBJ2-7; D is unresolved. V was shortened by 5 bases and J by 3 bases, with 11 bases between the two germline ends. CDR3 length equals 13 residues. Germline CDR1 reads MNHNY; CDR2 reads SVGAGI (reference sequence). Here the CDR3 DNA reads TGTGCCAGCAGTCGCTTGGGCCACTACGAGCAGTACTTC. Protein sequence: CASSRLGHYEQYF.

This clone was recorded once. This chain joins TRBV6-5 and TRBJ2-7, with 7 bases fitting TRBD1. This CDR3 has 13 residues. Germline loops: CDR1 MNHEY, CDR2 SVGAGI. With 5 bases clipped from V and 5 bases from J, the junction kept 6 bases outside the gene matches. The CDR3 nucleotides are TGTGCCAGCAGTCCCGGGACAGTCCACGAGCAGTACTTC. It yields the protein CASSPGTVHEQYF.

V and J are TRBV7-6 and TRBJ2-5; D gene unclear. The CDR3 sequence is 13 residues long. The V end was cut by 2 bases, the J end by 2 bases, with 6 bases between. Germline values: CDR1 SGHVS, CDR2 FNYEAQ. The CDR3 sequence is CASSLSAQETQYF. The DNA of the CDR3 is TGTGCCAGCAGCTTAAGCGCACAAGAGACCCAGTACTTC.

The chain recombines TRBV19 with TRBJ2-7, with D possibly TRBD2 on 6 matching bases. The CDR3 runs to 13 residues. CDR1 and CDR2 from the germline V gene are LNHDA and SQIVND (reference sequence). V lost 0 bases and J 6 bases, leaving 9 bases between the germline ends. DNA for the CDR3: TGTGCCAGTAGTATAGATGGAGGGGTCGAGCAGTACTTC. Its protein product is CASSIDGGVEQYF.

V gene TRBV30 combines with J gene TRBJ1-2; D unclear. CDR1 and CDR2 (germline): GTSNPN, SVGIG (reference sequence). The CDR3 has 12 amino acids. Trimming took 4 bases from V and 1 from J, leaving 7 bases between them. Here the CDR3 reads CAWTANNYGYTF. The CDR3 bases are TGTGCCTGGACAGCCAATAACTATGGCTACACCTTC.

This clone was observed a single time. V and J are TRBV7-2 and TRBJ2-3; a possible D gene is TRBD2 (5 bases). The CDR3 is made up of 13 amino acids. Germline assignment: CDR1 SGHTA and CDR2 FQGNSA. V dropped 1 base and J dropped 14 bases, with 16 bases sitting between them. The CDR3 here is CASSLVLGSIPYF. CDR3 nucleotides: TGTGCCAGCAGCTTAGTTTTGGGGAGTATCCCGTATTTT.

This clone was seen once. J is TRBJ2-3 and V is TRBV9; D gene ambiguous. This CDR3 region has 15 residues. The V gene's germline CDR1 is SGDLS and CDR2 YYNGEE. The germline V and J ends were trimmed by 3 bases and 12 bases, with 23 bases remaining between them. CDR3 nucleotide sequence: TGTGCCAGCAGCGCTGACCCTAACGCGGTCCTCAAACAGTATTTT. Its protein is CASSADPNAVLKQYF.

A note on this clone: Other DNA sequences in this specimen translate into the identical CDR3. This chain links TRBV7-3 with TRBJ1-1, with D perhaps TRBD1 (5 bases). Germline-derived CDR1 and CDR2 are SGHTA and FQGTGA. CDR3 length: 13 amino acids. V was pared by 4 bases and J by 2 bases, with 8 bases between. The CDR3 sequence is CASSWGLNTEAFF. CDR3 nucleotides: TGTGCCAGCAGCTGGGGACTCAACACTGAAGCTTTCTTT.

The chain is built from TRBV18 and TRBJ1-5, with 7 bases fitting TRBD1. The CDR3 runs to 14 residues. Per the germline V gene, CDR1 is KGHSH and CDR2 is LQKENI. V dropped 4 bases and J dropped 4; count of bases not matched to a gene: 4. The CDR3 DNA reads TGTGCCAGCTCACGCCAGGGGGGGAATCAGCCCCAGCATTTT. The encoded protein is CASSRQGGNQPQHF. The full variable domain, in which reference TRBV18 and TRBJ1-5 provide the parts outside the CDR3, is NAGVMQNPRHLVRRRGQEARLRCSPMKGHSHVYWYRQLPEEGLKFMVYLQKENIIDESGMPKERFSAEFPKEGPSILRIQQVVRGDSAAYFCASSRQGGNQPQHFGDGTRLSIL.

About this clone itself: Other nucleotide sequences in the sample specify the same CDR3. The chain links TRBV30 to TRBJ1-5, with D hard to call. The V and J ends lost 0 bases and 4 bases respectively, with 7 bases between them. Germline CDR1 reads GTSNPN; CDR2 reads SVGIG (reference sequence). The CDR3 spans 13 residues. The CDR3 region has the DNA TGTGCCTGGAGTGTTCCGGGTAATCAGCCCCAGCATTTT. It is translated as CAWSVPGNQPQHF.

V usage is TRBV27 and J usage is TRBJ2-2, with 14 bases fitting TRBD2. V trimming: 6 bases; J trimming: 6 bases; junction bases outside the gene matches: 3. Per the germline V gene, CDR1 is MNHEY and CDR2 is SMNVEV (reference sequence). This CDR3 is 15 amino acids long. The CDR3 region has the DNA TGTGCCAGCAGCAGGACTAGCGGGAGGCCCGGGGAGCTGTTTTTT. Amino acid sequence: CASSRTSGRPGELFF.

This chain joins TRBV14 and TRBJ2-3, with unresolved D. Trimming shortened V by 0 bases and J by 6 bases, and 16 bases separated the two germline ends. This CDR3 is 16 amino acids long. Germline-derived CDR1 and CDR2 are SGHDN and FVKESK. This CDR3 is CASSQEFKGYRDTQYF. DNA for the CDR3: TGTGCCAGCAGCCAAGAGTTTAAGGGTTATCGTGATACGCAGTATTTT. Variable domain in full (rest from reference TRBV14 and TRBJ2-3): EAGVTQFPSHSVIEKGQTVTLRCDPISGHDNLYWYRRVMGKEIKFLLHFVKESKQDESGMPNNRFLAERTGGTYSTLKVQPAELEDSGVYFCASSQEFKGYRDTQYFGPGTRLTVL.

The chain carries TRBV29-1 and TRBJ2-1, with 11 bases identical to TRBD1. Germline V gene data show CDR1 as SQVTM and CDR2 as ANQGSEA. This CDR3 has 15 residues. V was clipped by 3 bases and J by 3 bases; unmatched bases: 4. CDR3 protein: CSVDRGTGGYNEQFF. The CDR3 coding sequence is TGCAGCGTTGATAGAGGGACAGGGGGCTACAATGAGCAGTTCTTC.

A remark on this clone: At one boundary the junction diverges from the germline segment, which might be a read error. The V and J genes are TRBV6-1 and TRBJ1-4; possible D gene TRBD1, 6 bases. The CDR3 spans 14 residues. CDR1 is MNHNS, CDR2 SASEGT, per germline. CDR3 loop: CASSETTGNGKLFF. CDR3 coding DNA: TGTGCCAGCAGTGAAACTACAGGGAATGGAAAACTGTTTTTT.

The gene calls are TRBV11-3 and TRBJ2-2, with no clear D. The germline V gene has CDR1 SGHNT and CDR2 YENEEA. The V end was cut by 0 bases, the J end by 7 bases, with 6 bases between. The CDR3 covers 13 residues. The CDR3 sequence is CASSLDHGGELFF. The DNA of the CDR3 is TGTGCCAGCAGCTTAGATCATGGCGGGGAGCTGTTTTTT.

This sequence joins TRBV5-6 and TRBJ1-2; D may be TRBD1 (5 bases). The CDR3 extends over 16 amino acids. V lost 4 bases to trimming and J lost 1 base, with 17 bases between them. The germline V gene has CDR1 SGHDT and CDR2 YYEEEE. The CDR3 coding sequence is TGTGCCAGCAGCCGACTAAGGGACGCCGTTAACTATGGCTACACCTTC. Translating it yields CASSRLRDAVNYGYTF.

V and J are TRBV7-2 and TRBJ2-7; D ambiguous. This CDR3 contains 14 residues. The germline V and J ends were trimmed by 8 bases and 0 bases, with 14 bases remaining between them. Germline V gene data show CDR1 as SGHTA and CDR2 as FQGNSA. CDR3 region: CASQRIYGSYEQYF. CDR3 coding DNA: TGTGCCAGCCAACGCATTTACGGCTCCTACGAGCAGTACTTC. Drawing the rest from reference TRBV7-2 and TRBJ2-7, the complete variable domain is GAGVSQSPSNKVTEKGKDVELRCDPISGHTALYWYRQSLGQGLEFLIYFQGNSAPDKSGLPSDRFSAERTGGSVSTLTIQRTQQEDSAVYLCASQRIYGSYEQYFGPGTRLTVT.

This clone was seen more than once but under ten times. The chain carries TRBV27 and TRBJ1-5; TRBD1 aligns across 7 bases. Germline trimming cut 2 bases from V and 4 bases from J; bases unmatched to any gene: 8. The CDR3 has 16 residues. The germline V gene encodes CDR1 MNHEY and CDR2 SMNVEV (reference sequence). The CDR3 region is CASSLPDRDLNQPQHF. The CDR3 DNA sequence: TGTGCCAGCAGTTTACCCGACAGGGATTTAAATCAGCCCCAGCATTTT.